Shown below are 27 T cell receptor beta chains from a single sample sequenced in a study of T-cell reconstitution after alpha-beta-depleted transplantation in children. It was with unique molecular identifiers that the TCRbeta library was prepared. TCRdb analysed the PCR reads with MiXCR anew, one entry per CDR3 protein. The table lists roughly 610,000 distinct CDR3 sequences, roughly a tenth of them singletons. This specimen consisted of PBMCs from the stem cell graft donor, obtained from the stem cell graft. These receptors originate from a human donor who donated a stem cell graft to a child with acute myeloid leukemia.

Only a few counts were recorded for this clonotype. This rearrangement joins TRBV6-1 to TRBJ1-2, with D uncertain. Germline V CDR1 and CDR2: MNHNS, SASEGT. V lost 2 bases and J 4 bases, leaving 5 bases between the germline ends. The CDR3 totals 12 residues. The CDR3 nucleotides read TGTGCCAGCAGTGAACAGCTCTATGGCTACACCTTC. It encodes CASSEQLYGYTF.

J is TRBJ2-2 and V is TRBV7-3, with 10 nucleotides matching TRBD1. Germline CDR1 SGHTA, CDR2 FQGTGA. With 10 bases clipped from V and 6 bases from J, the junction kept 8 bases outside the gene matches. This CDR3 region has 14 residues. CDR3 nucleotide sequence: TGTGCCACCTCGACAGGGGGCTTGGCCGGGGAGCTGTTTTTT. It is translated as CATSTGGLAGELFF.

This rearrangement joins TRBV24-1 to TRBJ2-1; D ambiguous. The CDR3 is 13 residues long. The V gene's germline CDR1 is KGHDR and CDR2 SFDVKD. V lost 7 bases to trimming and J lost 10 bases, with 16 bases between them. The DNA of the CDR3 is TGTGCCACCAGAAGGTCCTCCCTGGGGGAGCAGTTCTTC. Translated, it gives CATRRSSLGEQFF.

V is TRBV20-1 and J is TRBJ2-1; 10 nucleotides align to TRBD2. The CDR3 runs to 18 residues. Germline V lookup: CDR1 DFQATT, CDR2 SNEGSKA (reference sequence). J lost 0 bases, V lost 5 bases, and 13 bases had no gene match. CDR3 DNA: TGCAGTGCTGGTCCGGCTAGCGGGAGTCGATTCTCCTACAATGAGCAGTTCTTC. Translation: CSAGPASGSRFSYNEQFF.

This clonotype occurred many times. DNA for the CDR3: TGTGCCAGCTCACAGGACAGGGTCACAGATACGCAGTATTTT. It codes for CASSQDRVTDTQYF. The rearrangement links TRBV18 to TRBJ2-3; 8 bases are shared with TRBD1. Unmatched junction bases numbered 2, after V lost 4 bases and J lost 2 bases. The CDR3 runs to 14 residues. Per germline, CDR1 KGHSH and CDR2 LQKENI. The full variable domain, rest sourced from reference TRBV18 and TRBJ2-3, is NAGVMQNPRHLVRRRGQEARLRCSPMKGHSHVYWYRQLPEEGLKFMVYLQKENIIDESGMPKERFSAEFPKEGPSILRIQQVVRGDSAAYFCASSQDRVTDTQYFGPGTRLTVL.

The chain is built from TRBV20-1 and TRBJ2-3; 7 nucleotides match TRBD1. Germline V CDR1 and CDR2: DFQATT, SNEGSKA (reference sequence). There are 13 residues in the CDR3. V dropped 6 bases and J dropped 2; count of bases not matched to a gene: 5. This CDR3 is CSAPGQFTDTQYF. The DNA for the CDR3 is TGCAGTGCCCCGGGACAGTTCACAGATACGCAGTATTTT.

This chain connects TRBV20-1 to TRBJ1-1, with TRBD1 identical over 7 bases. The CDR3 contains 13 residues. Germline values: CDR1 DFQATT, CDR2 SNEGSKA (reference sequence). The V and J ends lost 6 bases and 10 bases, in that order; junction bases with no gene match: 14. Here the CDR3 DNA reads TGCAGTGCCACGAATCGGGACAGAGGCCCAGCTTTCTTT. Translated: CSATNRDRGPAFF.

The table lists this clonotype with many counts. CDR3 nucleotide sequence: TGTGCCAGCAGCGTTGCCCCAGGACTAGCGGGTGGCTACAATGAGCAGTTCTTC. Translating it yields CASSVAPGLAGGYNEQFF. The rearrangement uses TRBV9 and TRBJ2-1, with TRBD2 matching over 11 bases. The CDR3 extends over 18 amino acids. V shed 2 bases and J 3 bases; nucleotides not matched to a gene: 10. Germline V gives CDR1 SGDLS, CDR2 YYNGEE.

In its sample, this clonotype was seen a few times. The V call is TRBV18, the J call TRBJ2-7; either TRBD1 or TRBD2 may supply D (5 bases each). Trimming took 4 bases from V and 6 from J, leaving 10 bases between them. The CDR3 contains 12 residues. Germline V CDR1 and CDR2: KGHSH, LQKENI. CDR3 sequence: CASSLQGREQYF. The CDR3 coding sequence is TGTGCCAGCTCACTGCAGGGACGCGAGCAGTACTTC.

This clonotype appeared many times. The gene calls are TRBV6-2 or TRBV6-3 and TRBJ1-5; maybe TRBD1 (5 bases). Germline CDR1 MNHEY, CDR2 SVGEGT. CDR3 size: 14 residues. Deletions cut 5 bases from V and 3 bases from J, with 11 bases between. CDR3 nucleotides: TGTGCCAGCAGTCCTCGACAGTACAATCAGCCCCAGCATTTT. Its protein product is CASSPRQYNQPQHF.

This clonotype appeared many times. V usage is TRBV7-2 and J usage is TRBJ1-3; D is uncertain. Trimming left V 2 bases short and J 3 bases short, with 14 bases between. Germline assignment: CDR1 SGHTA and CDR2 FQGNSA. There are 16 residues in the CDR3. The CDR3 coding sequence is TGTGCCAGCAGCTTATTGGGGAAAAATCGTGGAAACACCATATATTTT. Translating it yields CASSLLGKNRGNTIYF.

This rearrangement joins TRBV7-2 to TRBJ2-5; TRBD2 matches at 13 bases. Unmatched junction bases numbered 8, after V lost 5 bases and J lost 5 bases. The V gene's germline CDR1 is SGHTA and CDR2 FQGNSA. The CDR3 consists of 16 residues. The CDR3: CASSVGLAGEYETQYF. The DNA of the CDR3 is TGTGCCAGCAGCGTCGGACTAGCGGGAGAGTACGAGACCCAGTACTTC.

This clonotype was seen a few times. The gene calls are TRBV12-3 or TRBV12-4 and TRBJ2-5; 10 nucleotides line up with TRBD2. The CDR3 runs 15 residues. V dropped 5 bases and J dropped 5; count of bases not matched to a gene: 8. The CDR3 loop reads CASSPRTSGLETQYF. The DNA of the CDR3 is TGTGCCAGCAGTCCTCGGACTAGCGGTCTCGAGACCCAGTACTTC.

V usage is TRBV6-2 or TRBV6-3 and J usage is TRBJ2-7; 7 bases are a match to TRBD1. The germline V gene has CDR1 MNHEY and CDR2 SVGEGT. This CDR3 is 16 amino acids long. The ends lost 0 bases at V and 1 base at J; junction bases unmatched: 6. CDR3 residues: CASSYSGDRNSYEQYF. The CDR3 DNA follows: TGTGCCAGCAGTTACTCGGGGGACAGAAATTCCTACGAGCAGTACTTC.

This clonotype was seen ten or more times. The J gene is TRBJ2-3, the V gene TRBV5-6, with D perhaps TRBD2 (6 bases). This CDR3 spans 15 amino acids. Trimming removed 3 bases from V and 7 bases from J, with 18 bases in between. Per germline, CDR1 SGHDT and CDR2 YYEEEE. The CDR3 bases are TGTGCCAGCAGCTATGGGACTGGAAGTGGAAATACGCAGTATTTT. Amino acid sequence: CASSYGTGSGNTQYF. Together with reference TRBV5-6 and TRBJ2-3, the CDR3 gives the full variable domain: DAGVTQSPTHLIKTRGQQVTLRCSPKSGHDTVSWYQQALGQGPQFIFQYYEEEERQRGNFPDRFSGHQFPNYSSELNVNALLLGDSALYLCASSYGTGSGNTQYFGPGTRLTVL.

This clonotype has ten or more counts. The CDR3 nucleotides are TGCAGTGGCCGGGCAGGCAACACTGAAGCTTTCTTT. This translates into CSGRAGNTEAFF. The chain has TRBV20-1 and TRBJ1-1, with D hard to call. V was pared by 7 bases and J by 2 bases, with 11 bases between. The CDR3 covers 12 residues. CDR1 DFQATT and CDR2 SNEGSKA come from the germline V gene (reference sequence).

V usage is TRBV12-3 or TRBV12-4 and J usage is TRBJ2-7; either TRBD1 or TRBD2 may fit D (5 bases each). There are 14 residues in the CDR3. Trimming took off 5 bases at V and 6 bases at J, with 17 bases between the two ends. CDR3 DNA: TGTGCCAGCAGTGGGACCCGGGGATCTGGCGAGCAGTACTTC. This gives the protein CASSGTRGSGEQYF.

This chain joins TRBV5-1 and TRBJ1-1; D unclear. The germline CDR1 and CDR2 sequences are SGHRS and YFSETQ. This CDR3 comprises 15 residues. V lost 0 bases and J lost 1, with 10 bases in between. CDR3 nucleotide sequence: TGCGCCAGCAGCTTGGAAGTCTGGAAGAACACTGAAGCTTTCTTT. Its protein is CASSLEVWKNTEAFF.

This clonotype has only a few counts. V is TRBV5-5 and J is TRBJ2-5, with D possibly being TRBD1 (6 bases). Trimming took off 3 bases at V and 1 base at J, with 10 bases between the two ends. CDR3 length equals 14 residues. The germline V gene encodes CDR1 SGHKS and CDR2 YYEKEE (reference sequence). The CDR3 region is CASSSRQAQETQYF. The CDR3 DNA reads TGTGCCAGCAGCTCTAGACAGGCCCAAGAGACCCAGTACTTC. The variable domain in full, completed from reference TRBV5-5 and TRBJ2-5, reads DAGVTQSPTHLIKTRGQQVTLRCSPISGHKSVSWYQQVLGQGPQFIFQYYEKEERGRGNFPDRFSARQFPNYSSELNVNALLLGDSALYLCASSSRQAQETQYFGPGTRLLVL.

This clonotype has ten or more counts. The CDR3 protein is CASSLWLANTGELFF. CDR3 sequence (DNA): TGTGCCAGCAGTTTATGGCTAGCGAACACCGGGGAGCTGTTTTTT. The chain carries TRBV12-3 or TRBV12-4 and TRBJ2-2; D remains unclear. Trimming shortened V by 2 bases and J by 0 bases, and 7 bases separated the two germline ends. The CDR3 is 15 amino acids.

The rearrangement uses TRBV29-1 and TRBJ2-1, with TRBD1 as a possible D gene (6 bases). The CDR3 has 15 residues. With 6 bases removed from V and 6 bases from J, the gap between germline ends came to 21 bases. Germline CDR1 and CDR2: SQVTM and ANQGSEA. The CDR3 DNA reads TGCAGCGTGGGCAGGGGATTCGGAATAAGCAATGAGCAGTTCTTC. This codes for CSVGRGFGISNEQFF.

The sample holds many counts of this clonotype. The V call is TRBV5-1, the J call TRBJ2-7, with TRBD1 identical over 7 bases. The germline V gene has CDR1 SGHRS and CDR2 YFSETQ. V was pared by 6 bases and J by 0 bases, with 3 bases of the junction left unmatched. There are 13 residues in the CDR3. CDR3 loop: CASTRQGSYEQYF. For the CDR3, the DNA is TGCGCCAGCACCCGACAGGGCTCCTACGAGCAGTACTTC.

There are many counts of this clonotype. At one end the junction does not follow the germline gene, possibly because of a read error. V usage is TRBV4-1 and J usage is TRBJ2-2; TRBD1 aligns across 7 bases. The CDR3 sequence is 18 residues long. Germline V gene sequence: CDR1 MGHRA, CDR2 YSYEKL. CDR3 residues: CASSQNFAGTAKTGELFF. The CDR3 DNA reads TGCGCCAGCAGCCAAAACTTTGCCGGGACAGCGAAGACCGGGGAGCTGTTTTTT.

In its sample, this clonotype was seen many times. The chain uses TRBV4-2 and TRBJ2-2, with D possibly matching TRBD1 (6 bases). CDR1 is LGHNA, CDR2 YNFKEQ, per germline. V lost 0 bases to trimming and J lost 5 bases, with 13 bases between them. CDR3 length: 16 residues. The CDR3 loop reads CASSQEISGVTGELFF. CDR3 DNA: TGTGCCAGCAGCCAAGAAATTTCAGGGGTGACCGGGGAGCTGTTTTTT.

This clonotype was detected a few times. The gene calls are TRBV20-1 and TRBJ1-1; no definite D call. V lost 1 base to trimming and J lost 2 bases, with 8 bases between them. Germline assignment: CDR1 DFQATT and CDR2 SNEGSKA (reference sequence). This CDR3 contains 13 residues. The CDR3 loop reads CSARAPINTEAFF. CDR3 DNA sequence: TGCAGTGCTAGAGCCCCCATAAACACTGAAGCTTTCTTT.

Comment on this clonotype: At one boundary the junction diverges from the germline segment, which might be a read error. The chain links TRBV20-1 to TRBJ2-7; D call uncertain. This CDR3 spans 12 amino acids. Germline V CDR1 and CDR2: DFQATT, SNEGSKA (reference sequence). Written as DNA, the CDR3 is TGCAGTGCTAGAGATAGATTGGGCAAGACCTCTTTC. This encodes CSARDRLGKTSF.

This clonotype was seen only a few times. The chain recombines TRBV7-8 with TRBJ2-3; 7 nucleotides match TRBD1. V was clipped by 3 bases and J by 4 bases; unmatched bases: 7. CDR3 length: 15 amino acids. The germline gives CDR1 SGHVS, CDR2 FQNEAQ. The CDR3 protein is CASSLGEGQPDTQYF. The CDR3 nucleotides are TGTGCCAGCAGCTTGGGAGAGGGACAGCCAGATACGCAGTATTTT.